The clone carrying this T cell receptor (beta chain) was detected only a few times. The antigen is not known. TCRdb's copy holds only in-frame clones and misses some; the assay was immunoSEQ multiplex PCR. The repertoire holds fewer than 30,000 clones, with 65% to 85% as singletons. Germline V lookup: CDR1 SGDLS, CDR2 YYNGEE. Trimming left V 0 bases short and J 2 bases short, with 8 bases between. CDR3 length equals 14 residues. The sample originates from a study of T cells in localized non-small cell lung cancer. Overall study findings and caveats: Out of the top 100 tumor clones, a median around 60 were seen in adjacent lung. Blood T cell density predicted longer survival; adjacent-lung clonality, shorter.

The input for sequencing was peripheral blood mononuclear cells, taken before any cancer treatment. This TCR was recovered from a man aged 40 to 69 with stage III lung adenocarcinoma. V usage is TRBV9 and J usage is TRBJ1-2; the D is unclear. CDR3 in amino acids: CASSVGAENYGYTF. The CDR3 region has the DNA TGTGCCAGCAGCGTAGGAGCGGAGAACTATGGCTACACCTTC.